This TCR beta chain was profiled in a study of CD8+CD57+ T cells in acquired aplastic anemia (dated by TCRdb to the late 2010s). For the wider study: A mean of around 3.3 ug of DNA, ranging from roughly 0.18 to 30 ug, was extracted from sorted CD4+ and CD8+ cells.

TCR repertoires of sorted CD4+ and CD8+ blood T cells from severe aplastic anemia patients and healthy subjects were deep-sequenced in the study. Ficoll-Paque density gradient centrifugation was used to isolate peripheral blood mononuclear cells. Before DNA was extracted, CD4+ and CD8+ T cells were sorted using either FACS or magnetic beads. On this clonotype: Its target antigen remains unknown. No qualities accompany the bases; no much larger clone lies one base away.

Profiling of TCR beta VDJ combinations and CDR3 sequences used genomic DNA as the template. TCR repertoire sequencing was run on an Illumina HiSeq 2000. The authors processed their data as follows. Repertoire assessment relied on Simpson's diversity index, CDR3 size and DJ length profiles, and TRBV/TRBJ rearrangement plots. Whichever DNA sequence was most abundant in the deep sequencing data was defined as the immunodominant clone. CDR3 amino acid sequences were screened for sharing across subjects and compared with published repertoires and the VDJdb database. TCRdb's own reprocessing of the public reads used fastp at Q25 and MiXCR and kept productive beta chains. Each entry is one CDR3 protein sequence, shown with its most common DNA and genes. The V and J calls and clone size are TCRdb's, not the authors'. Within this sample are 150,000 to 200,000 distinct CDR3 sequences, with 64% of them counted one time only. The ten largest clonotypes hold about 45% of the sample.

The paper's findings and limits, for the study overall: Nearly 30 CD8+ CDR3 sequences were found in both patients and controls but appeared to be highly expressed in patients and within the immunodominant clones of the patients. CD8+ Simpson's diversity did not differ significantly between patients and healthy controls (P=0.060).

The V end gives up 5 bases and the J end 1 base, leaving 9 bases in the junction not matched to a gene. Looking up the germline V gene yields CDR1 SGHRS and CDR2 YFSETQ. The CDR3 measures 15 amino acids from cysteine to phenylalanine. The only DNA kept is the CDR3, 45 bases in frame from the first base. The V and J genes are TRBV5-1 and TRBJ2-7; TRBD2 fits 7 bases in the junction. The specimen sequenced was sorted CD4+, CD8+, or CD8+CD57+ T cells (not recorded which) from PBMCs. The TCR comes from a human donor with severe aplastic anemia or a healthy control (not recorded which). The CDR3 in this case is CASRLGASGSYEQYF. Here is the DNA: TGCGCCAGCAGACTTGGGGCTAGCGGTTCCTACGAGCAGTACTTC.